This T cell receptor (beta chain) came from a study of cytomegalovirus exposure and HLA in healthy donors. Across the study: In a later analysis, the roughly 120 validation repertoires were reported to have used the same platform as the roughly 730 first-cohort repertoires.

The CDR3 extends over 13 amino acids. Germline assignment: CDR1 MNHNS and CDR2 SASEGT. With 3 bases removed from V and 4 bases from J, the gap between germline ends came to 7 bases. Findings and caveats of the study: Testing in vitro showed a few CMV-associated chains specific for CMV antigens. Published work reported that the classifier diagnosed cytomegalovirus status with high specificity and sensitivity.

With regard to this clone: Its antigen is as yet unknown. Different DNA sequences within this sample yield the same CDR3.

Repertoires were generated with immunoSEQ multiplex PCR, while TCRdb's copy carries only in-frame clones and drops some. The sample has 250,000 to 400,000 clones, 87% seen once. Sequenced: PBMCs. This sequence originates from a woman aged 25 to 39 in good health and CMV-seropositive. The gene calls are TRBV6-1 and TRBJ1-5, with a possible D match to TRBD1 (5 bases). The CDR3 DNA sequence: TGTGCCAGCAGTGATGGGGGGAATCAGCCCCAGCATTTT. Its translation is CASSDGGNQPQHF.